The clone carrying this TCR beta chain has a handful of counts. Its target is unknown. Addition of a universal primer site occurred through template switching, and cDNA carried unique molecular identifiers. TCRdb used MiXCR to reprocess the 5' RACE reads, holding one entry per CDR3 protein. The table lists 500,000 to 650,000 distinct CDR3 sequences, approximately 20% of them singletons. The CDR3 length is 15 residues. Germline assignment: CDR1 SEHNR and CDR2 FQNEAQ (reference sequence). V dropped 4 bases and J dropped 8; count of bases not matched to a gene: 13. These data come from a study of identical twins. Donors were all healthy Caucasians. Whole-study results and caveats: Models predicted less out-of-frame TCR alpha sharing in monozygotic twins than was found. Fewer insertions characterized abundant cord blood beta clonotypes, whereas memory repertoires showed none.

The sample was also reused in another study, on yellow fever vaccine responses in identical twins.

Sequencing input: CD4+ T cells sorted from blood. The TCR comes from a woman under 30 in good health. The V and J genes are TRBV7-9 and TRBJ1-2; 7 bases align to TRBD1. CDR3 coding DNA: TGTGCCAGCAGCTCCCTCCCCCGGGACAGAGGGGGCTACACCTTC. This codes for CASSSLPRDRGGYTF.